This T cell receptor (beta chain) was captured in a study of type 1 regulatory T cells (dated by TCRdb to the early 2020s). At the level of the whole study: An in vitro protocol by which a Tr1-enriched, alloantigen-specific CD4 T cell product named T-allo10 was generated was characterized in the study. T-allo10 was being tested clinically in patients with hematological malignancies who were undergoing allogeneic hematopoietic stem cell transplantation.

TCRdb shows the sequencer as Illumina MiSeq. The public reads were reprocessed in TCRdb via fastp at Q25 and MiXCR, keeping in-frame beta chains. Identical CDR3 protein sequences are pooled into one entry, listed with their most common genes and DNA. The sample table shows more than 60,000 distinct CDR3 sequences, and roughly half are seen once. The top ten hold about 2.1% of the sample. The paper's findings and limits, for the study overall: Compared with non-Tr1 cells, Tr1 cells had a TCR repertoire that was more restricted, a finding the study read as clonal expansion induced by alloantigen.

The CDR3 spans 15 residues, from the cysteine through the phenylalanine. The read is trimmed to its CDR3 DNA, 45 bases read in frame from base 1. The germline V gene supplies CDR1 MNHEY and CDR2 SVGAGI. V and J lose 0 bases and 5 bases, and a span of 13 bases separates them. Points on this clonotype: No cognate antigen has been identified for it. No much larger clonotype is one base removed from it; base qualities were not supplied.

The origin of this receptor is a human donor in good health. The specimen sequenced was cultured non-Tr1 T cells, either the whole culture or a sorted T cell fraction (not recorded which). Taken with the paper, the label for cell subset or site translates to: non-Tr1 population from the T-allo10 product. This chain is built from TRBV6-5 and TRBJ2-5; matching of 5 bases hints at TRBD2 as the D gene. The CDR3 reads CASSYSAGGGETQYF. The DNA sequence follows: TGTGCCAGCAGTTACTCTGCCGGAGGCGGGGAGACCCAGTACTTC.